Below, one T cell receptor beta chain is given with its context. Its antigen is currently unknown. The sample is drawn from a study of T cell repertoires in cytomegalovirus infection. Trimming took off 2 bases at V and 3 bases at J, with 11 bases between the two ends. This CDR3 spans 15 amino acids. The germline V gene has CDR1 SGHVS and CDR2 FNYEAQ. TCRdb processed the reads anew with MiXCR; each CDR3 protein has one entry. The sample consists of 450,000 to 600,000 distinct CDR3 sequences, under 55% of them appearing once. The source is a human donor in good health (CMV status not recorded). Some clones in this sample may be carry-over from other donors' samples. The sample here was cultured PBMCs, taken from culture after CMV antigen stimulation. V usage is TRBV7-6 and J usage is TRBJ2-1; D call uncertain. The CDR3 DNA reads TGTGCCAGCAGCTTAATCCCCTCCTTCTACAATGAGCAGTTCTTC. Its protein is CASSLIPSFYNEQFF.